A single sample gave rise to the 22 T cell receptor beta chains below, sequenced in a study of molecular identifiers for immune sequencing clone quantification. Using its own MiXCR run on the PCR reads, TCRdb lists one record per CDR3 protein. Here the sample spans around 470,000 distinct CDR3 sequences, roughly a fifth being singletons. Sequencing was done on a sample of naive CD8+ T cells from blood, with Jurkat cell RNA spiked in. Subset given: FACS-sorted CD8+CD4-CCR7+CD45RA+ naive T cells. Every receptor here comes from a human donor in good health. Some libraries in this study had Jurkat cell RNA spiked in.

This clonotype came up many times. An end of the junction does not agree with germline; a read error may underlie this. The chain recombines TRBV5-1 with TRBJ2-7; D perhaps matches TRBD2 (5 bases). The CDR3 totals 13 residues. Germline-derived CDR1 and CDR2 are SGHRS and YFSETQ. For the CDR3, the DNA is TGTGCCAGCAGCTTAGCCCGGGACTACGAGCAGTACTTC. It is translated as CASSLARDYEQYF.

A few counts support this clonotype. The V gene is TRBV2, the J gene TRBJ2-7; D call uncertain. V lost 6 bases to trimming and J lost 4 bases, with 10 bases between them. The CDR3 runs to 12 residues. Germline loops: CDR1 SNHLY, CDR2 FYNNEI. CDR3 sequence reads: CASSMDGYEQYF. The CDR3 DNA reads TGTGCCAGCAGCATGGACGGTTACGAGCAGTACTTC.

As for this clonotype: One junction end disagrees with the germline gene, perhaps due to a read error. The rearrangement links TRBV12-3 or TRBV12-4 to TRBJ2-1; 9 bases are a match to TRBD2. The CDR3 spans 17 residues. In DNA form, the CDR3 reads TGTGCCCGCAGCCCTTTCCTGCGGGGGGGCGGGGTAAATGAGCAGTTCTTC. Its protein product is CARSPFLRGGGVNEQFF.

Turning to this clonotype: The junction shows a germline mismatch at one end, possibly a read error. The chain combines TRBV10-3 with TRBJ2-2; D is perhaps TRBD2 (6 bases). Looked up from germline, CDR1 is ENHRY and CDR2 is SYGVKD. CDR3 length: 14 amino acids. The chain's CDR3 is CAITGSGVTGGLFF. In DNA, the CDR3 is TGTGCCATCACCGGGTCGGGGGTCACCGGGGGGCTGTTTTTT.

This clonotype was counted only a few times. This CDR3 fails to terminate in the conserved phenylalanine or tryptophan, so it likely reflects a read error. The J gene is TRBJ2-7, the V gene TRBV5-3; D is perhaps TRBD1 or TRBD2 (5 bases each). TRBV5-3 is recorded as an ORF, its role being uncertain. There are 15 residues in the CDR3. The DNA for the CDR3 is TGTGCCAGCAGCTTGGAGGTGGGACCCTCCTACGAGCAGTACCTC. As protein: CASSLEVGPSYEQYL.

For the CDR3, the DNA is TGTGCCCTTCATCAGGACAGGGGGGCCCCAGATACGCAGTATTTT. Its protein product is CALHQDRGAPDTQYF. J is TRBJ2-3 and V is TRBV30; 10 bases line up with TRBD1. Trimming cost V 8 bases and J 4 bases; bases outside gene matches: 12. The germline CDR1 and CDR2 sequences are GTSNPN and SVGIG (reference sequence). The CDR3 sequence is 15 residues long.

Ten or more counts support this clonotype. J is TRBJ2-3 and V is TRBV11-2; TRBD2 is a possible D gene (7 bases). Germline CDR1 is SGHAT and CDR2 is FQNNGV. This CDR3 is built from 15 residues. Trimming removed 5 bases from V and 3 bases from J, with 15 bases in between. The CDR3 loop is CASSGGASLTDTQYF. The CDR3, as DNA: TGTGCCAGCAGCGGGGGGGCTTCTTTGACAGATACGCAGTATTTT.

This clonotype was seen a handful of times. The chain carries TRBV7-9 and TRBJ2-5, with D possibly TRBD2 on 6 matching bases. The CDR3 consists of 16 residues. Trimming took off 5 bases at V and 4 bases at J, with 20 bases between the two ends. CDR1 and CDR2 from the germline V gene are SEHNR and FQNEAQ (reference sequence). CDR3 sequence: CASSPWTGRLGETQYF. CDR3 DNA: TGTGCCAGCAGCCCCTGGACCGGACGACTAGGAGAGACCCAGTACTTC.

A few counts support this clonotype. The CDR3 reads CASSLWGSSNEQFF. The DNA of the CDR3 is TGTGCCAGCAGCTTATGGGGCAGCTCCAATGAGCAGTTCTTC. This rearrangement joins TRBV13 to TRBJ2-1, with D tentatively TRBD1 (5 bases). Trimming stripped 2 bases from V and 6 bases from J, with 11 bases between. CDR1 is PRHDT and CDR2 is FYEKMQ in the germline V gene (reference sequence). The CDR3 extends over 14 amino acids.

This clonotype occurred many times. Germline is not matched at one junction end, which may reflect a read error. The V call is TRBV5-6, the J call TRBJ2-7; the D gene could be TRBD1 or TRBD2 (5 bases each). The CDR3 contains 13 residues. From germline, CDR1 is SGHDT and CDR2 YYEEEE. The CDR3 here is CASSFGGSYEQYF. The CDR3 DNA follows: TGCGCCAGCAGCTTTGGGGGTTCCTACGAGCAGTACTTC.

This clonotype was detected many times. The chain has TRBV29-1 and TRBJ1-1; TRBD1 aligns across 7 bases. CDR3 size: 13 residues. V trimming: 7 bases; J trimming: 1 base; junction bases outside the gene matches: 6. Germline CDR1 reads SQVTM; CDR2 reads ANQGSEA. CDR3 in amino acids: CSAMTGTNTEAFF. DNA for the CDR3: TGCAGCGCTATGACAGGGACGAACACTGAAGCTTTCTTT.

This clonotype occurred many times. J is TRBJ1-2 and V is TRBV30, with a possible D match to TRBD1 (5 bases). Deletions cut 2 bases from V and 5 bases from J, with 12 bases between. CDR1 and CDR2 from the germline V gene are GTSNPN and SVGIG (reference sequence). The CDR3 has 13 residues. DNA for the CDR3: TGTGCCTGGAGTTTTGGGGACCAATATGGCTACACCTTC. Its protein is CAWSFGDQYGYTF.

Many counts were recorded for this clonotype. The genes are TRBV27 and TRBJ2-7; D tentatively fits TRBD1 or TRBD2 (5 bases each). This CDR3 has 13 residues. The germline V and J ends were trimmed by 6 bases and 6 bases, with 15 bases remaining between them. The V gene's germline CDR1 is MNHEY and CDR2 SMNVEV (reference sequence). CDR3 coding DNA: TGTGCCAGCAGAACTAGTTGGGGCGGCGAGCAGTACTTC. Protein sequence: CASRTSWGGEQYF.

This clonotype came up many times. The J gene is TRBJ1-1, the V gene TRBV5-6; D is unresolved. The CDR3 covers 12 residues. V dropped 0 bases and J dropped 6 bases, with 6 bases sitting between them. Per germline, CDR1 SGHDT and CDR2 YYEEEE. In nucleotides, the CDR3 is TGTGCCAGCAGCTTGGCCAGCGCTGAAGCTTTCTTT. Translating gives CASSLASAEAFF.

This clonotype was detected a few times. V usage is TRBV6-5 and J usage is TRBJ2-2; maybe TRBD2 (6 bases). Trimming cost V 8 bases and J 0 bases, with 16 bases left between them. This CDR3 is built from 16 residues. Germline assignment: CDR1 MNHEY and CDR2 SVGAGI. CDR3 region: CASGLLSGANTGELFF. CDR3 coding DNA: TGTGCCAGCGGCCTACTCTCGGGGGCGAACACCGGGGAGCTGTTTTTT.

The genes are TRBV7-9 and TRBJ2-2; no firm D call. V lost 6 bases and J 6 bases, leaving 8 bases between the germline ends. CDR1 is SEHNR and CDR2 is FQNEAQ in the germline V gene (reference sequence). This CDR3 region has 12 residues. CDR3 sequence reads: CASRSHAGELFF. DNA of the CDR3: TGTGCCAGCAGATCCCATGCCGGGGAGCTGTTTTTT.

This clonotype was recorded a few times. The chain combines TRBV4-1 with TRBJ1-2; 7 bases agree with TRBD1. V gave up 2 bases and J gave up 1 base; unmatched junction bases: 10. Germline V lookup: CDR1 MGHRA, CDR2 YSYEKL. The CDR3 runs 17 residues. DNA of the CDR3: TGCGCCAGCAGCCAATCTTCATTGGGACAGAGTAACTATGGCTACACCTTC. It is translated as CASSQSSLGQSNYGYTF.

In its sample, this clonotype was seen a few times. The rearrangement links TRBV2 to TRBJ1-4; perhaps TRBD1 as D (6 bases). The CDR3 has 15 residues. V gave up 6 bases and J gave up 8 bases, with 19 bases separating them. Germline V CDR1 and CDR2: SNHLY, FYNNEI. The CDR3 bases are TGTGCCAGCAGGGATCCCATGCAGGGGTGGGAAAAACTGTTTTTT. Its protein is CASRDPMQGWEKLFF.

The CDR3 bases are TGTGCCAGCAGCTTCCAGAGTGCTGGAAACACCATATATTTT. Residues: CASSFQSAGNTIYF. The chain employs TRBV7-9 and TRBJ1-3; no clear D gene. Germline assignment: CDR1 SEHNR and CDR2 FQNEAQ (reference sequence). Trimming removed 3 bases from V and 2 bases from J, with 8 bases in between. The CDR3 contains 14 residues.

The table lists this clonotype with many counts. Compared with germline, one end of the junction differs, possibly owing to a read error. The genes are TRBV11-2 and TRBJ2-5, with no clear D. The CDR3 consists of 11 residues. The germline V gene encodes CDR1 SGHAT and CDR2 FQNNGV. CDR3 residues: CASSARTDTNF. The DNA for the CDR3 is TGTGCCAGCAGCGCCCGCACTGACACGAACTTC.

This clonotype has ten or more counts. This chain joins TRBV5-1 and TRBJ2-7; TRBD1 or TRBD2 may be the D gene (5 bases each). Germline V gene lookup returns CDR1 SGHRS and CDR2 YFSETQ. The ends were cut back, 1 base at V and 3 bases at J, with 11 bases in the middle. The CDR3 length is 14 residues. The CDR3 loop reads CASSLSGRDYEQYF. The DNA of the CDR3 is TGCGCCAGCAGCTTGTCGGGACGGGACTACGAGCAGTACTTC.

CDR3 sequence (DNA): TGTGCCAGCAGCCCTGTCCTGACCGGGGAGCTGTTTTTT. This codes for CASSPVLTGELFF. The chain carries TRBV7-9 and TRBJ2-2; D not resolved. CDR3 length equals 13 residues. The V end was cut by 5 bases, the J end by 5 bases, with 9 bases between. Germline values: CDR1 SEHNR, CDR2 FQNEAQ (reference sequence).